One and the same sample provided the 20 T cell receptor beta chains below, sequenced in a study of cytomegalovirus exposure and HLA in healthy donors. PCR employed 60 Vbeta and 13 Jbeta primers. Assay: immunoSEQ multiplex PCR; the TCRdb copy retains only in-frame clones and omits some. This repertoire shows some 190,000 clones, more than 65% found once; its top ten account for about 3%. Material for sequencing was PBMCs. All receptors come from a woman in her 30s in good health and CMV-seropositive.

The J gene is TRBJ2-4, the V gene TRBV6-4, with 12 bases aligning to TRBD2. The CDR3 extends over 21 amino acids. Germline CDR1 MRHNA, CDR2 SNTAGT. The J segment lost 0 bases and the V segment lost 6 bases, leaving 18 bases of the junction unmatched. The CDR3 spells CASRDQLTTSGRLLAKNIQYF. CDR3 DNA: TGTGCCAGCAGGGACCAGCTAACGACTAGCGGGAGACTATTAGCCAAAAACATTCAGTACTTC.

The CDR3 region is CASRQGSLTEAFF. The CDR3 DNA follows: TGTGCCAGCAGACAGGGATCGCTCACTGAAGCTTTCTTT. The chain joins TRBV6-5 to TRBJ1-1; D possibly corresponds to TRBD1 (6 bases). The germline V gene encodes CDR1 MNHEY and CDR2 SVGAGI. The V gene lost 6 bases and the J gene lost 4 bases, with 12 bases spanning the gap. The CDR3 covers 13 residues.

V is TRBV5-6 and J is TRBJ1-5; D remains ambiguous. This CDR3 region has 12 residues. CDR1 SGHDT and CDR2 YYEEEE come from the germline V gene. V lost 3 bases and J 4 bases, leaving 5 bases between the germline ends. The CDR3, as DNA: TGTGCCAGCAGCTGGGAGAATCAGCCCCAGCATTTT. This gives the protein CASSWENQPQHF.

The chain employs TRBV18 and TRBJ2-7; tentatively, D is TRBD2 (5 bases). Trimming removed 0 bases at V and 6 bases at J, with 12 bases between. The CDR3 extends over 14 amino acids. CDR1 is KGHSH, CDR2 LQKENI, per germline. The CDR3 DNA reads TGTGCCAGCTCACCACCAGGAGGAATCGGCGAGCAGTACTTC. This codes for CASSPPGGIGEQYF.

The rearrangement joins TRBV6-1 to TRBJ2-7; the match to TRBD1 covers 9 bases. This CDR3 has 15 residues. Germline V gene data show CDR1 as MNHNS and CDR2 as SASEGT. After removal of 6 bases from V and 1 base from J, the junction contained 7 bases not matched to a gene. The CDR3 loop is CASRGDRAHSYEQYF. The CDR3, as DNA: TGTGCCAGCAGGGGGGACAGGGCTCATTCCTACGAGCAGTACTTC.

This clone was seen a single time. This chain connects TRBV5-1 to TRBJ2-1, with a weak D call TRBD2 (6 bases). Looked up from germline, CDR1 is SGHRS and CDR2 is YFSETQ. Trimming removed 3 bases at V and 2 bases at J, with 12 bases between. This CDR3 spans 15 amino acids. CDR3 coding DNA: TGCGCCAGCAGCTCCGAGCGGGTCACCTACAATGAGCAGTTCTTC. Its translation is CASSSERVTYNEQFF.

This chain links TRBV13 with TRBJ1-1; 7 bases are a match to TRBD1. Trimming took 5 bases from V and 10 from J; bases not matched to a gene: 13. From germline, CDR1 is PRHDT and CDR2 FYEKMQ (reference sequence). The CDR3 has 14 amino acids. CDR3 sequence reads: CASSPRDRAVGAFF. The DNA for the CDR3 is TGTGCCAGCAGCCCCCGAGACAGGGCGGTTGGAGCTTTCTTT.

The V call is TRBV18, the J call TRBJ2-5; no reliable D call. The CDR3 sequence is 12 residues long. Trimming took off 6 bases at V and 5 bases at J, with 10 bases between the two ends. Germline values: CDR1 KGHSH, CDR2 LQKENI. The CDR3 spells CASSPAAETQYF. The CDR3 DNA reads TGTGCCAGCTCGCCCGCGGCGGAGACCCAGTACTTC.

The CDR3: CASSRQAIQNNEQFF. Here the CDR3 DNA reads TGTGCCAGTAGTCGGCAGGCGATACAAAACAATGAGCAGTTCTTC. The rearrangement uses TRBV19 and TRBJ2-1, with D hard to call. Trimming stripped 5 bases from V and 5 bases from J, with 16 bases between. The germline V gene has CDR1 LNHDA and CDR2 SQIVND (reference sequence). The CDR3 has 15 residues.

The chain recombines TRBV19 with TRBJ2-7, with D possibly TRBD1 on 6 matching bases. V lost 3 bases and J lost 0, with 6 bases in between. Germline V gene lookup returns CDR1 LNHDA and CDR2 SQIVND (reference sequence). This CDR3 has 13 residues. In DNA, the CDR3 is TGTGCCAGTAGTATGGGGGCCTCCTACGAGCAGTACTTC. Its protein product is CASSMGASYEQYF.

The rearrangement links TRBV19 to TRBJ2-1, with 7 bases identical to TRBD1. V lost 6 bases and J lost 6; bases outside the gene matches: 8. The CDR3 is 14 residues long. CDR1 is LNHDA and CDR2 is SQIVND in the germline V gene (reference sequence). CDR3 amino acids: CASRPGQSSNEQFF. In DNA, the CDR3 is TGTGCCAGTAGGCCGGGACAGAGCTCCAATGAGCAGTTCTTC.

This clone was seen a handful of times. The gene calls are TRBV19 and TRBJ2-1; unclear D gene. Germline assignment: CDR1 LNHDA and CDR2 SQIVND (reference sequence). Trimming took 1 base from V and 5 from J, leaving 9 bases between them. The CDR3 has 14 amino acids. CDR3 loop: CASSIVSLDNEQFF. The CDR3 nucleotides read TGTGCCAGTAGTATAGTCTCCCTTGACAATGAGCAGTTCTTC.

This clone was seen a few times. The V gene is TRBV13, the J gene TRBJ2-5; perhaps TRBD2 as D (6 bases). This CDR3 is built from 14 residues. The V and J ends lost 2 bases and 5 bases respectively, with 12 bases between them. Germline CDR1 is PRHDT and CDR2 is FYEKMQ (reference sequence). CDR3 region: CASSLRRGEETQYF. The CDR3, as DNA: TGTGCCAGCAGCTTAAGGAGGGGTGAGGAGACCCAGTACTTC.

The chain combines TRBV7-9 with TRBJ2-4; 11 bases line up with TRBD2. The CDR3 is 19 residues long. CDR1 SEHNR and CDR2 FQNEAQ come from the germline V gene (reference sequence). V was clipped by 5 bases and J by 4 bases; unmatched bases: 16. CDR3 sequence: CASSPLGTSGSLLKNIQYF. The CDR3 bases are TGTGCCAGCAGCCCCTTAGGGACTAGCGGCTCACTACTAAAAAACATTCAGTACTTC.

This sequence joins TRBV7-2 and TRBJ1-1; D perhaps matches TRBD1 (5 bases). V lost 1 base and J lost 1, with 13 bases in between. CDR3 length: 16 amino acids. Per the germline V gene, CDR1 is SGHTA and CDR2 is FQGNSA. The CDR3, as DNA: TGTGCCAGCAGCTTAGACAGGCGGGGAAGGAACACTGAAGCTTTCTTT. Translating it yields CASSLDRRGRNTEAFF. The full variable domain, rest sourced from reference TRBV7-2 and TRBJ1-1, is GAGVSQSPSNKVTEKGKDVELRCDPISGHTALYWYRQSLGQGLEFLIYFQGNSAPDKSGLPSDRFSAERTGGSVSTLTIQRTQQEDSAVYLCASSLDRRGRNTEAFFGQGTRLTVV.

This clone was recorded only once. DNA for the CDR3: TGTGCCAGTAGTATTGGGAGGGGCACTGAAGCTTTCTTT. Encoded protein: CASSIGRGTEAFF. The chain joins TRBV19 to TRBJ1-1; possibly TRBD1 for D (5 bases). This CDR3 has 13 residues. Looked up from germline, CDR1 is LNHDA and CDR2 is SQIVND (reference sequence). With 3 bases removed from V and 4 bases from J, the gap between germline ends came to 9 bases.

This chain links TRBV13 with TRBJ1-1; TRBD1 might be the D (6 bases). CDR1 PRHDT and CDR2 FYEKMQ come from the germline V gene (reference sequence). V lost 5 bases, J lost 3 bases, and 13 bases lay in between. The CDR3 has 14 amino acids. CDR3 loop: CASSDRGADTEAFF. CDR3 in DNA: TGTGCCAGCAGCGATCGGGGGGCAGACACTGAAGCTTTCTTT.

CDR3 region: CASSLASTDTQYF. DNA of the CDR3: TGTGCCAGCAGCTTAGCTAGCACAGATACGCAGTATTTT. The rearrangement links TRBV11-2 to TRBJ2-3; D gene unclear. From germline, CDR1 is SGHAT and CDR2 FQNNGV. V was shortened by 1 base and J by 0 bases, with 2 bases between the two germline ends. The CDR3 has 13 residues. The full variable domain, rest sourced from reference TRBV11-2 and TRBJ2-3, is EAGVAQSPRYKIIEKRQSVAFWCNPISGHATLYWYQQILGQGPKLLIQFQNNGVVDDSQLPKDRFSAERLKGVDSTLKIQPAKLEDSAVYLCASSLASTDTQYFGPGTRLTVL.

As to this clone: The same CDR3 is also encoded by other DNA sequences in this sample. The chain has TRBV7-9 and TRBJ2-7, with D unresolved. V lost 1 base to trimming and J lost 2 bases, with 9 bases between them. This CDR3 contains 14 residues. Germline-derived CDR1 and CDR2 are SEHNR and FQNEAQ (reference sequence). Here the CDR3 DNA reads TGTGCCAGCAGCTTAGTAGCCCTCCCCTACGAGCAGTACTTC. It translates to CASSLVALPYEQYF.

The J gene is TRBJ1-6, the V gene TRBV11-2, with no clear D. This CDR3 is 14 amino acids long. Trimming removed 0 bases at V and 7 bases at J, with 7 bases between. CDR1 is SGHAT, CDR2 FQNNGV, per germline. The CDR3 here is CASSLDPRNSPLHF. The CDR3 DNA sequence: TGTGCCAGCAGCTTAGATCCGCGGAATTCACCCCTCCACTTT. Full variable domain (rest looked up from reference TRBV11-2 and TRBJ1-6): EAGVAQSPRYKIIEKRQSVAFWCNPISGHATLYWYQQILGQGPKLLIQFQNNGVVDDSQLPKDRFSAERLKGVDSTLKIQPAKLEDSAVYLCASSLDPRNSPLHFGNGTRLTVT.